This T cell receptor (beta chain) was sequenced in a study of T cells in Graves' hyperthyroidism and ophthalmopathy. Turning to this clonotype: Its antigen is not identified.

Study-level points and caveats: Prediction of ophthalmopathy progression came a median approximately 7 months pre-onset. Most expanded thyroid clonotypes above 0.001 recurred in blood.

Regions amplified from RNA transcripts were the TCR beta CDR3 regions. In the first-round RT-PCR of the TCR CDR3, the HTBI primer set was used. A single record per CDR3 protein comes from TCRdb applying MiXCR to the multiplex PCR reads. Of 700,000 to 950,000 distinct CDR3 sequences in the sample, over 35% were seen once. This CDR3 has 15 amino acids. V dropped 8 bases and J dropped 3; count of bases not matched to a gene: 11. Germline V CDR1 and CDR2: SGHVS, FQNEAQ. This rearrangement joins TRBV7-8 to TRBJ2-7; TRBD2 matches 9 bases. The clonotype was recovered from a woman in her 40s with Graves' hyperthyroidism. The sequencing sample was made of blood. The chain's CDR3 is CASVSVAGDIYEQYF. DNA of the CDR3: TGTGCCAGCGTTTCGGTAGCGGGAGATATCTACGAGCAGTACTTC.